The T cell receptor (beta chain) under discussion was sequenced for a study of cytomegalovirus exposure and HLA in healthy donors. Germline V gives CDR1 MNHEY, CDR2 SVGAGI. Trimming pared 2 bases from V and 0 bases from J, leaving 11 bases between. This CDR3 has 16 residues. Generated by immunoSEQ multiplex PCR, the TCRdb table keeps only in-frame clones and is missing some. The data show approximately 70,000 clones, with less than 95% seen just once and under 0.75% held by the top ten. The TCR originated in a woman aged 18-29 years in good health and CMV-seronegative. Sequences were obtained from PBMCs. This sequence joins TRBV6-5 and TRBJ1-3, with D tentatively TRBD1 (5 bases). CDR3 sequence (DNA): TGTGCCAGCAGTTACACTCGACAGAGCTCTGGAAACACCATATATTTT. Translation: CASSYTRQSSGNTIYF.